This paragraph reports one TCR beta chain. Other DNA sequences in the same sample also yield this CDR3. This sample was included in a study of blood T cell repertoires in COVID-19. The wider study: Donors in the United States, Italy and Spain gave samples during acute or convalescent COVID-19.

CDR3 size: 13 residues. Germline V gene sequence: CDR1 LGHDT, CDR2 YNNKEL (reference sequence). Trimming took off 1 base at V and 7 bases at J, with 8 bases between the two ends. TCRdb's copy holds only in-frame clones and misses some; the assay was immunoSEQ multiplex PCR. The sample holds more than 200,000 clones; around 80% are singletons and the top ten take about 11%. This TCR derives from a woman aged 80 or over with COVID-19, enrolled during active disease. The rearrangement joins TRBV3-1 (or the pseudogene TRBV3-2) to TRBJ2-1; TRBD1 might be the D (6 bases). Specimen: peripheral blood. The CDR3 loop reads CASSQAQGNEQFF. CDR3 DNA: TGTGCCAGCAGCCAAGCACAGGGAAATGAGCAGTTCTTC.